The rows below give T cell receptor beta chains drawn from one sample of a study of identical twins. MiXCR, applied by TCRdb to the 5' RACE reads, yields one record per CDR3 protein. The sample includes some 210,000 distinct CDR3 sequences, around 15% of them seen just once. In addition, the sample was reused for a study of T cells expressing NK-cell markers.

What was sequenced was CD8+ T cells sorted from blood. The receptors come from a woman aged 18-29 years in good health. Both conserved end residues are part of each CDR3. The D gene is left open where the match is weak. The size of a clone is reported for some rows only, either as once, few or many, or as a class for expanded clones.

>TRBJ2-3|TRBV11-2|TRBD2|-
TGTGCCAGCAGCTTACTACTAGCGGGAGGCCGCGGGGAAGATACGCAGTATTTT
CASSLLLAGGRGEDTQYF
>TRBJ2-3|TRBV9|TRBD2|few
TGTGCCAGCAGCCGAGGACTAGCGGGAGTCTTGGATACGCAGTATTTT
CASSRGLAGVLDTQYF
>TRBJ2-4|TRBV7-9|TRBD1|few
TGTGCCAGCAGTGACAGGGGACAATCAGAAAACATTCAGTACTTC
CASSDRGQSENIQYF
>TRBJ2-3|TRBV6-2/TRBV6-3|-|few
TGTGCCAGCAGTACGACGGCTAGCACAGATACGCAGTATTTT
CASSTTASTDTQYF
>TRBJ2-7|TRBV10-1|-|few
TGCGCCAGCAGTGAATTCAGCTCCTACGAGCAGTACTTC
CASSEFSSYEQYF
>TRBJ2-6|TRBV12-3/TRBV12-4|-|-
TGTGCCAGCACCCTCTCTGGGGCCAACGTCCTGACTTTC
CASTLSGANVLTF
>TRBJ1-1|TRBV29-1|-|-
TGCAGCGTTGAAACTCTGGCCCGGGACACTGAAGCTTTCTTT
CSVETLARDTEAFF
>TRBJ1-5|TRBV20-1|TRBD1|-
TGCAGTGCTGACCCCGGGACAGGGCTGCACCAGCCCCAGCATTTT
CSADPGTGLHQPQHF
>TRBJ2-1|TRBV29-1|-|many
TGCAGCGTTTCTGACTACAATGAGCAGTTCTTC
CSVSDYNEQFF
>TRBJ2-7|TRBV5-1|TRBD2|once
TGCGCCAGCACCCGGGGGGAAACCTACGAGCAGTACTTC
CASTRGETYEQYF
>TRBJ1-2|TRBV29-1|-|many
TGCAGCGTTGAAGCCACGACTCCATTCTATGGCTACACCTTC
CSVEATTPFYGYTF
>TRBJ2-5|TRBV27|-|few
TGTGCCAGCAGTTCCATGGAAGGGACCCAGTACTTC
CASSSMEGTQYF
>TRBJ2-1|TRBV20-1|TRBD2|few
TGCAGTGCTAGAGCCAGGGGACTAGCGGGGAATGAGCAGTTCTTC
CSARARGLAGNEQFF
>TRBJ2-3|TRBV27|TRBD2|few
TGTGCCAGCAGAACGGGACTAACAACAGATACGCAGTATTTT
CASRTGLTTDTQYF
>TRBJ2-1|TRBV20-1|-|few
TGCAGTGCGCCCGGAATAGCGAGCTACAATGAGCAGTTCTTC
CSAPGIASYNEQFF
>TRBJ2-2|TRBV12-3/TRBV12-4|TRBD2|-
TGTGCCAGCAGTTTTCTTCTAGCGGGTGACTGGGGCGGGGAGCTGTTTTTT
CASSFLLAGDWGGELFF
>TRBJ2-2|TRBV9|TRBD1|-
TGTGCCAGCAGCGAGGGACAGCTAAGGGGCGGGGAGCTGTTTTTT
CASSEGQLRGGELFF
>TRBJ2-5|TRBV12-3/TRBV12-4|-|many
TGTGCCAGCAGTTACACGCTCATTGGAGGCCCGAAAGAGACCCAGTACTTC
CASSYTLIGGPKETQYF
>TRBJ2-3|TRBV4-2|TRBD2|many
TGTGCCAGCAGCCCGGGACTAGCGGGGGGGCCTAGCACAGATACGCAGTATTTT
CASSPGLAGGPSTDTQYF
>TRBJ2-5|TRBV24-1|-|-
TGTGCCACCAGTGACCCGACAGAAGAGACCCAGTACTTC
CATSDPTEETQYF
>TRBJ1-1|TRBV4-2|-|-
TGTGCCAGCAGCCCCCGGACCCTGAACACTGAAGCTTTCTTT
CASSPRTLNTEAFF
>TRBJ2-7|TRBV6-5|TRBD2|few
TGTGCCAGCAGTCACGGGGGGTCGGCGGGCTACGAGCAGTACTTC
CASSHGGSAGYEQYF
>TRBJ2-7|TRBV7-9|-|few
TGTGCCAGCAGCTGGAGTCGGGACTCCTACGAGCAGTACTTC
CASSWSRDSYEQYF
>TRBJ1-2|TRBV11-2|-|-
TGTGCCAGCAGCCCTCCGGACAGCTATGGCTACACCTTC
CASSPPDSYGYTF
>TRBJ2-3|TRBV4-1|-|few
TGCGCCAGCAGCCAAGTGGGGGCCAGAAGCACAGATACGCAGTATTTT
CASSQVGARSTDTQYF
>TRBJ2-7|TRBV29-1|-|few
TGCAGCGTTGAGGACAGTGAATACGAGCAGTACTTC
CSVEDSEYEQYF
>TRBJ2-7|TRBV6-5|-|few
TGTGCCAGCAATTCGGACTCGAATGGGCGTGACGAGCAGTACTTC
CASNSDSNGRDEQYF
>TRBJ1-4|TRBV20-1|-|few
TGCAGTGCCCCGACAGCATATAATGAAAAACTGTTTTTT
CSAPTAYNEKLFF
>TRBJ2-7|TRBV29-1|-|-
TGCAGCGTTGAAGGTGGGCACAGCTACGAGCAGTACTTC
CSVEGGHSYEQYF
>TRBJ2-5|TRBV12-3/TRBV12-4|TRBD2|many
TGTGCCAGCAGTCTCTTCGGGGGGACGGAAGAGACCCAGTACTTC
CASSLFGGTEETQYF
>TRBJ2-7|TRBV6-5|-|few
TGTGCCAGCAGTTATTTAGCTTTTAGCCACGAGCAGTACTTC
CASSYLAFSHEQYF